This section outlines one T cell receptor beta chain sequence together with its context. Trimming pared 6 bases from V and 6 bases from J, leaving 20 bases between. Germline CDR1 and CDR2: SNHLY and FYNNEI. This CDR3 is 16 amino acids long. This entry comes from a study of control samples from healthy donors and cancer patients. The repertoire was sequenced with immunoSEQ multiplex PCR; TCRdb's copy has only in-frame clones and lacks some. The sample contains 190,000 or so clones, roughly 91% of which appear only once. The TCR comes from a man aged 18 to 29 in good health. Sample: blood. The chain uses TRBV2 and TRBJ1-4; D might be TRBD1 (6 bases). This CDR3 is CASSERDTLLYEKLFF. The CDR3 DNA follows: TGTGCCAGCAGCGAGAGGGACACCCTCCTGTATGAAAAACTGTTTTTT. The full variable domain, in which reference TRBV2 and TRBJ1-4 provide the parts outside the CDR3, is EPEVTQTPSHQVTQMGQEVILRCVPISNHLYFYWYRQILGQKVEFLVSFYNNEISEKSEIFDDQFSVERPDGSNFTLKIRSTKLEDSAMYFCASSERDTLLYEKLFFGSGTQLSVL.